Here is one T cell receptor beta chain with its context. The antigen remains undetermined. Germline CDR1 is SGHNT and CDR2 is YYREEE (reference sequence). The CDR3 is 16 amino acids. Germline trimming cut 4 bases from V and 0 bases from J; bases unmatched to any gene: 3. In the PCR, 60 Vbeta and 13 Jbeta primers were used. Profiled with immunoSEQ multiplex PCR; TCRdb holds only in-frame clones, not every one. The repertoire holds about 78,000 clones, roughly 80% seen once, with approximately 30% in the top ten. The sample originates from a study of cytomegalovirus exposure and HLA in healthy donors. Study context: In an early release, HLA-typed donors contributed tens of millions of unique TCR sequences.

Each donor was nominally healthy when sampled (though unrecorded immune exposures were likely). Overall study results and limits: Later work showed greater clonal expansion in HLA-associated TCR beta chains than in equally common others.

This receptor was taken from a man in his fifties in good health and CMV-seropositive. The genes are TRBV5-4 and TRBJ1-4; 10 positions agree with TRBD1. The source material was PBMCs. DNA of the CDR3: TGTGCCAGCAGCCCCGGACAGGGGGCAACTAATGAAAAACTGTTTTTT. This gives the protein CASSPGQGATNEKLFF.